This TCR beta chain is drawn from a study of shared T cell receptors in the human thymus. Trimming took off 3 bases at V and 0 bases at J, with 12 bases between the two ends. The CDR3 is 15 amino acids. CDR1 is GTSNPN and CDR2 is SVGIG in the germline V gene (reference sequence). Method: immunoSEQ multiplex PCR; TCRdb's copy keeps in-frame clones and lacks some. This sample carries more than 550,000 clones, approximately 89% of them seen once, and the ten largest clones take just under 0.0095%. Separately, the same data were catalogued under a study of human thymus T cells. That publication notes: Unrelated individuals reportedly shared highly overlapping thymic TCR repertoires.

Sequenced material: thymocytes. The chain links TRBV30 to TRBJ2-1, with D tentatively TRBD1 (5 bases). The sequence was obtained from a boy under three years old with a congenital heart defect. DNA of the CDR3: TGTGCCTGGAGGGGGCCCCGTAGCTCCTACAATGAGCAGTTCTTC. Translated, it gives CAWRGPRSSYNEQFF.